This T cell receptor beta chain was sequenced during a study of cytomegalovirus exposure and HLA in healthy donors. V was shortened by 3 bases and J by 4 bases, with 17 bases between the two germline ends. Germline V gene data show CDR1 as MGHRA and CDR2 as YSYEKL. The CDR3 spans 16 residues. The donors were healthy bone marrow donors. General observations from the study: No immune exposure information besides CMV serostatus was available. A list of approximately 160 TCR beta chains associated with cytomegalovirus was given.

A multiplex PCR was run with 60 Vbeta primers and 13 Jbeta primers. Authors' data handling: In a later analysis, of about 80 million unique beta chains, 9 million to 11 million appeared in at least two donors. Assay used: immunoSEQ multiplex PCR; TCRdb lists only in-frame clones, some missing. Clone size and the V and J calls come from that table; the DNA yielded D and trimming. The sample records some 110,000 clones, 60% to 80% being singletons. Concerning this clone: No antigen is known for it.

The TCR was taken from a man aged 25-40 years in good health and CMV-seronegative. The sequencing sample was made of PBMCs. This sequence joins TRBV4-1 and TRBJ2-3; TRBD2 is a possible D gene (5 bases). The CDR3 nucleotides read TGCGCCAGCAGCCATCCGGACTCCTCACTAGCAGATACGCAGTATTTT. Its translation is CASSHPDSSLADTQYF.